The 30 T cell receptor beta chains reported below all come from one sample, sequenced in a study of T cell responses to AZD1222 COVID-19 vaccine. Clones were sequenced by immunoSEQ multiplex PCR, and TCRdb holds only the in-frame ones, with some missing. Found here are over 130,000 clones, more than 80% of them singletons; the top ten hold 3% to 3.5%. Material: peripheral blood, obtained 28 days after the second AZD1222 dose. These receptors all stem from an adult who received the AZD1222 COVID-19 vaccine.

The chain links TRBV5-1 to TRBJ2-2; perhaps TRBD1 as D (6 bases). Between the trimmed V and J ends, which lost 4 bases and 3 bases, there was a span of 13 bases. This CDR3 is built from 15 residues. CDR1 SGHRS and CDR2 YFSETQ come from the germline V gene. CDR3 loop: CASSEGGGDTGELFF. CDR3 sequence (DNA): TGCGCCAGCAGCGAAGGGGGTGGTGACACCGGGGAGCTGTTTTTT.

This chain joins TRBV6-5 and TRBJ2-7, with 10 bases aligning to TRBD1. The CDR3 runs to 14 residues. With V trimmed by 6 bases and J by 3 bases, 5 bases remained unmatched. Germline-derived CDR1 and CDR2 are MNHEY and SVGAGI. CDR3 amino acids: CASRRQGAVYEQYF. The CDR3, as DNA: TGTGCCAGCAGGCGACAGGGGGCTGTCTACGAGCAGTACTTC.

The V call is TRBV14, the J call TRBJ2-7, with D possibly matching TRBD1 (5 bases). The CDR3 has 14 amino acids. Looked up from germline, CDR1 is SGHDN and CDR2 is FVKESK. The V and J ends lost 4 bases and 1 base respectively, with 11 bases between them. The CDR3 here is CASSLRRESYEQYF. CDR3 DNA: TGTGCCAGCAGCCTACGCAGGGAATCCTACGAGCAGTACTTC.

The CDR3 nucleotides read TGTGCCAGCAGCGTGACAACGGGTGGGGCGGGAGATGAAAAACTGTTTTTT. Its protein product is CASSVTTGGAGDEKLFF. V gene TRBV9 combines with J gene TRBJ1-4; TRBD1 is a possible D gene (5 bases). V was cut by 2 bases and J by 6 bases, with 20 bases left in between. Germline-derived CDR1 and CDR2 are SGDLS and YYNGEE. The CDR3 runs 17 residues.

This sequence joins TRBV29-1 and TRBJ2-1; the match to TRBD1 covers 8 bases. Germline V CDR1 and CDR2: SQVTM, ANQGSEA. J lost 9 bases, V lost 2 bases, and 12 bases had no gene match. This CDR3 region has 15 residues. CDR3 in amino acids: CSVERSGGPLSEQFF. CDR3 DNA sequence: TGCAGCGTTGAAAGGTCAGGGGGCCCATTAAGTGAGCAGTTCTTC.

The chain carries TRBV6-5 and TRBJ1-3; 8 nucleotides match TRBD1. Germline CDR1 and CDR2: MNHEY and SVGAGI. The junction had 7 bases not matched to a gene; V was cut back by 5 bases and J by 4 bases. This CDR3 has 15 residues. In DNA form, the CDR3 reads TGTGCCAGCAGTATCCTGACAGGGGCAGGAAACACCATATATTTT. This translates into CASSILTGAGNTIYF.

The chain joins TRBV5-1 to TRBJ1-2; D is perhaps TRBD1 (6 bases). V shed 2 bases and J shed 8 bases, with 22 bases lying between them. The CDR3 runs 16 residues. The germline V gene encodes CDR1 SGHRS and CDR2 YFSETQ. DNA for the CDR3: TGCGCCAGCAGCTTCTCCTATGAACAGGGTTTCTACGGCTACACCTTC. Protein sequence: CASSFSYEQGFYGYTF.

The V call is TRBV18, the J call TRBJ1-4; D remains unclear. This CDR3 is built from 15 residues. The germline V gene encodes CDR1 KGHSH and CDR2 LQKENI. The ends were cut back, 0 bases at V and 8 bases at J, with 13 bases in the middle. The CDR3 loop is CASSPPSSPGEKLFF. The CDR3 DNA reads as TGTGCCAGCTCACCACCGTCATCCCCGGGGGAAAAACTGTTTTTT. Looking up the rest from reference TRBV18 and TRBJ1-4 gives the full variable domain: NAGVMQNPRHLVRRRGQEARLRCSPMKGHSHVYWYRQLPEEGLKFMVYLQKENIIDESGMPKERFSAEFPKEGPSILRIQQVVRGDSAAYFCASSPPSSPGEKLFFGSGTQLSVL.

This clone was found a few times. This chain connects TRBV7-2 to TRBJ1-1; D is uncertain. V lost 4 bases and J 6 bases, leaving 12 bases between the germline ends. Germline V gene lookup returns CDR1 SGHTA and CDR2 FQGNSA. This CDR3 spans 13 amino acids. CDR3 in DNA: TGTGCCAGCAGCTCCAGTCTCTGGGCTGAAGCTTTCTTT. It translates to CASSSSLWAEAFF.

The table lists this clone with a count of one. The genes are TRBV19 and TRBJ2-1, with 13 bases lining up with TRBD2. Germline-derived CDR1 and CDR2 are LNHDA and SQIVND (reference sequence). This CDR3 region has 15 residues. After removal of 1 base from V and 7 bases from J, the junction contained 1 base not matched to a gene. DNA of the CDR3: TGTGCCAGTAGTATAGGGACTAGCGGGAGAAATGAGCAGTTCTTC. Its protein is CASSIGTSGRNEQFF.

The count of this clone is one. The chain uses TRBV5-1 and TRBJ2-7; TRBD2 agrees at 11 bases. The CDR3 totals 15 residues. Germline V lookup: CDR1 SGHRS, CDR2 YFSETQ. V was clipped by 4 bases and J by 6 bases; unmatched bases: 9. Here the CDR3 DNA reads TGCGCCAGCAGCGGAAGACCCGGGACTAGCGGCGAGCAGTACTTC. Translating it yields CASSGRPGTSGEQYF.

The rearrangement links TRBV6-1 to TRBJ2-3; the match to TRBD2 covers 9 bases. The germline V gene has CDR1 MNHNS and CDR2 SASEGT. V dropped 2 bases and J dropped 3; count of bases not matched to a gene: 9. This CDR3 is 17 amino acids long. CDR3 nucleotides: TGTGCCAGCAGTGAAATCGGCGGGAGGGCCTTGACAGATACGCAGTATTTT. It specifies CASSEIGGRALTDTQYF.

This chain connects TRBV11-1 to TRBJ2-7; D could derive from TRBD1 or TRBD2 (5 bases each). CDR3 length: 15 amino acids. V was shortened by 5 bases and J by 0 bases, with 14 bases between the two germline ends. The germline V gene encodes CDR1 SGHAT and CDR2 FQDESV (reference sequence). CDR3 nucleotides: TGTGCCAGCAGCCCTCTTTTTGGGACCTCCTACGAGCAGTACTTC. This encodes CASSPLFGTSYEQYF.

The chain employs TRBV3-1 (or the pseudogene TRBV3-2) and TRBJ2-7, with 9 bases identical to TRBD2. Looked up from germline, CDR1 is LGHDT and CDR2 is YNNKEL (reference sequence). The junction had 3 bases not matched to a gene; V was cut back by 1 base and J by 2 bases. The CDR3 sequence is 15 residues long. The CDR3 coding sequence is TGTGCCAGCAGCCAAGGGGTAGCGGGGGCCTACGAGCAGTACTTC. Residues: CASSQGVAGAYEQYF.

DNA of the CDR3: TGTGCCACCAGCCCCCATGGGGGCTTTGAAAAACTGTTTTTT. Protein product: CATSPHGGFEKLFF. The chain carries TRBV15 and TRBJ1-4; a weak D match, TRBD1 (6 bases). V lost 5 bases to trimming and J lost 7 bases, with 14 bases between them. The CDR3 totals 14 residues. CDR1 LNHNV and CDR2 YYDKDF come from the germline V gene (reference sequence).

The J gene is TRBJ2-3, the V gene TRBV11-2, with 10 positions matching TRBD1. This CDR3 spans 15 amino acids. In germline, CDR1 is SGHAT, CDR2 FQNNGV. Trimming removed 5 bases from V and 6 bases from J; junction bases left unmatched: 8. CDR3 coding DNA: TGTGCCAGCAGCCGGGACAGGGGCTTCTCCGATACGCAGTATTTT. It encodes CASSRDRGFSDTQYF.

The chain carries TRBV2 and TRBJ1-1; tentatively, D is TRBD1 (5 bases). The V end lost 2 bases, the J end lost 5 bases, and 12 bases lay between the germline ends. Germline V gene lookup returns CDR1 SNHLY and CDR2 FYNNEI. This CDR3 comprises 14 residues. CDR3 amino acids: CASSERGSWTEAFF. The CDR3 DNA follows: TGTGCCAGCAGTGAAAGGGGCAGTTGGACTGAAGCTTTCTTT.

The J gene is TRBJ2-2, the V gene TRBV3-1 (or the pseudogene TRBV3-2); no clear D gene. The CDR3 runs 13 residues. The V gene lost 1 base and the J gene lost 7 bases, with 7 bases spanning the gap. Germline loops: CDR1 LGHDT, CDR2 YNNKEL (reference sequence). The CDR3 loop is CASSQVSGGELFF. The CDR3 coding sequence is TGTGCCAGCAGCCAAGTTTCTGGCGGGGAGCTGTTTTTT.

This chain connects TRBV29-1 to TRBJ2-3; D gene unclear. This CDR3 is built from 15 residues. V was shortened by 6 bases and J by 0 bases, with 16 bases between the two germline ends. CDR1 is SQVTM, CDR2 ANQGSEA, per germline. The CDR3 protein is CSVLGGVTSTDTQYF. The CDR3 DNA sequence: TGCAGCGTACTGGGCGGAGTAACTAGCACAGATACGCAGTATTTT.

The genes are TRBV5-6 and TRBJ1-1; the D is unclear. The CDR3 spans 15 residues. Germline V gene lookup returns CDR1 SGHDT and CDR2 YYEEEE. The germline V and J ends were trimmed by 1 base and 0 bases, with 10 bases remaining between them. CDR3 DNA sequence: TGTGCCAGCAGCTTGAACCCCAGATTGAACACTGAAGCTTTCTTT. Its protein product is CASSLNPRLNTEAFF.

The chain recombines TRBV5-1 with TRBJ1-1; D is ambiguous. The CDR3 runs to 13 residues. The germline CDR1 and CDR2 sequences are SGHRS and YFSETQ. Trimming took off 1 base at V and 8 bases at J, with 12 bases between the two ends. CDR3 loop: CASSLPDIGEAFF. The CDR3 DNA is TGCGCCAGCAGCTTGCCCGACATCGGAGAAGCTTTCTTT.

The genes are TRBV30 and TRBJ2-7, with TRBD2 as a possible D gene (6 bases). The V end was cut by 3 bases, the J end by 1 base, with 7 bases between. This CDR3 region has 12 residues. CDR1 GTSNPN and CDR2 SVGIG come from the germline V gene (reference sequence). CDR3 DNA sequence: TGTGCCTGGAGCGGGACTTCCTACGAGCAGTACTTC. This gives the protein CAWSGTSYEQYF.

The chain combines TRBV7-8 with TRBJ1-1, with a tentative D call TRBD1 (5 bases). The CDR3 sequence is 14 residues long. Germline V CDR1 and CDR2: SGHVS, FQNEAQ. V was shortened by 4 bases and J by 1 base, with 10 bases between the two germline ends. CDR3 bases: TGTGCCAGCAGCTCCGGGGGGTGGAACACTGAAGCTTTCTTT. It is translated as CASSSGGWNTEAFF.

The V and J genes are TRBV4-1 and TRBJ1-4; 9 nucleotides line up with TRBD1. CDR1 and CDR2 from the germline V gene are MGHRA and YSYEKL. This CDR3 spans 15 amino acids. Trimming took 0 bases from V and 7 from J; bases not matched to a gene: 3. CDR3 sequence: CASSQDWDRAEKLFF. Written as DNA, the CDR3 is TGCGCCAGCAGCCAAGATTGGGACAGGGCTGAAAAACTGTTTTTT.

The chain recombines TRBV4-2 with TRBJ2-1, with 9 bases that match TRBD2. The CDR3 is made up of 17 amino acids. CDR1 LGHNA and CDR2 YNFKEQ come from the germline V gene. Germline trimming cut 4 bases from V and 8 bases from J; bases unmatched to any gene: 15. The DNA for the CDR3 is TGTGCCAGCAGCCCAACGGGGGCGGGAGGGCCTGGATATGAGCAGTTCTTC. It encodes CASSPTGAGGPGYEQFF.

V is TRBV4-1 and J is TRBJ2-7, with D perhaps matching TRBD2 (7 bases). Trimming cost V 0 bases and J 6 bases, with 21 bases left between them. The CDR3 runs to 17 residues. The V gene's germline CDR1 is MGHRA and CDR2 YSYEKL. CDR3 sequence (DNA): TGCGCCAGCAGCCAAGACGCGAGCGGTATAAGGGGGGGCGAGCAGTACTTC. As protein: CASSQDASGIRGGEQYF.

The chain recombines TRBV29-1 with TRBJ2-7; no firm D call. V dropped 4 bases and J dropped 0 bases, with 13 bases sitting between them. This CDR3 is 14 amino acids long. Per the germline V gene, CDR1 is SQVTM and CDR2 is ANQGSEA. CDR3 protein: CSVVGGEYSYEQYF. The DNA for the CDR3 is TGCAGCGTTGTGGGCGGCGAGTACTCCTACGAGCAGTACTTC.

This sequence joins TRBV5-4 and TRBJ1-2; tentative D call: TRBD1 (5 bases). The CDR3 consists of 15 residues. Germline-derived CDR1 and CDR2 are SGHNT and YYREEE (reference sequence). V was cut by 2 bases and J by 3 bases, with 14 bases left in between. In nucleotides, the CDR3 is TGTGCCAGCAGCTTTTTCCAGGGTGTCGACTATGGCTACACCTTC. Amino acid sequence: CASSFFQGVDYGYTF.

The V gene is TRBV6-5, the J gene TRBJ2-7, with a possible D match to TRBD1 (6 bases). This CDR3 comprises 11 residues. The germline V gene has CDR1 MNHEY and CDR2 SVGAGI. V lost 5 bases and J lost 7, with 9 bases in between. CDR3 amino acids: CASSRGQEQYF. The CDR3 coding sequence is TGTGCCAGCAGTCGCGGACAGGAGCAGTACTTC.

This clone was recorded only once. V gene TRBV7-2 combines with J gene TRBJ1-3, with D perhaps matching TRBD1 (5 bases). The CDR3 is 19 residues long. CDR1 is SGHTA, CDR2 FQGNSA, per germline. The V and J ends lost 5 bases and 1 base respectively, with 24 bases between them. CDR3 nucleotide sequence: TGTGCCAGCAGCGTACTGGGCAGGGTTAGGCGGGGGTCTGGAAACACCATATATTTT. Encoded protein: CASSVLGRVRRGSGNTIYF.